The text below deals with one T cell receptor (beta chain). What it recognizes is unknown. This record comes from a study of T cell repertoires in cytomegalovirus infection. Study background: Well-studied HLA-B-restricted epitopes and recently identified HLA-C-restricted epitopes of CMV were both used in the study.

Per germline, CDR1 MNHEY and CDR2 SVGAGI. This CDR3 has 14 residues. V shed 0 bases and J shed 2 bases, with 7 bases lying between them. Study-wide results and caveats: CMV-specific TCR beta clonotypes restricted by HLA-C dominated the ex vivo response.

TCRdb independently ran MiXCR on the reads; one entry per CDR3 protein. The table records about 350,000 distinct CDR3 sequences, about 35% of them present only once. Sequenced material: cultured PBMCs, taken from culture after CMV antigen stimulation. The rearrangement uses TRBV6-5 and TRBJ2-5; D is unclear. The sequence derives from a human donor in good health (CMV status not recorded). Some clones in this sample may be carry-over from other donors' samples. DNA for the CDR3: TGTGCCAGCAGTTACTCGATGGTACAAGAGACCCAGTACTTC. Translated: CASSYSMVQETQYF.